A single sample is the source of the 2 T cell receptor beta chains below, sequenced in a study of T cells in Graves' hyperthyroidism and ophthalmopathy. Amplified TCR beta CDR3 regions derived from RNA transcripts. TCR CDR3 underwent first-round RT-PCR with the HTBI primer set. MiXCR was run by TCRdb on the multiplex PCR reads, yielding one entry per CDR3 protein. The sample holds 640,000 or so distinct CDR3 sequences, around 15% seen once. The sequencing input was blood. The receptors shown here come from a woman between 35 and 50 years old with Graves' ophthalmopathy.

This clonotype was found many times. CDR3 DNA sequence: TGTGCCTGGGTTTCCGGGACGGTCGCCTACGAGCAGTACTTC. This codes for CAWVSGTVAYEQYF. The chain carries TRBV30 and TRBJ2-7; D assignment may be TRBD1 or TRBD2 (5 bases each). Germline CDR1 and CDR2: GTSNPN and SVGIG (reference sequence). The CDR3 has 14 residues. Between the trimmed V and J ends, which lost 5 bases and 2 bases, there was a span of 16 bases.

This clonotype was seen many times. The chain is built from TRBV6-1 and TRBJ1-1; D is undetermined. Trimming removed 2 bases from V and 0 bases from J, with 10 bases in between. The CDR3 extends over 15 amino acids. The germline V gene has CDR1 MNHNS and CDR2 SASEGT. CDR3 sequence reads: CASSERQIMNTEAFF. CDR3 DNA sequence: TGTGCCAGCAGTGAAAGGCAGATCATGAACACTGAAGCTTTCTTT.